This TCR beta chain was obtained from a study of cytomegalovirus exposure and HLA in healthy donors. CDR3 length: 15 residues. Germline CDR1 reads GTSNPN; CDR2 reads SVGIG (reference sequence). With 0 bases removed from V and 8 bases from J, the gap between germline ends came to 19 bases. This clone has more than one count but fewer than ten. PCR was performed using 60 Vbeta and 13 Jbeta primers. Sequenced by immunoSEQ multiplex PCR; TCRdb stores in-frame clones only, minus some. The profile shows 110,000 to 150,000 clones, 75% to 90% of them singletons. The receptor was derived from a female donor in good health and CMV-seronegative. Sequencing was performed on PBMCs. V gene TRBV30 combines with J gene TRBJ1-2; perhaps TRBD1 as D (5 bases). CDR3 in DNA: TGTGCCTGGAGTGTGAAACAGGCGAGGTCCGAAGGCTACACCTTC. Protein sequence: CAWSVKQARSEGYTF.